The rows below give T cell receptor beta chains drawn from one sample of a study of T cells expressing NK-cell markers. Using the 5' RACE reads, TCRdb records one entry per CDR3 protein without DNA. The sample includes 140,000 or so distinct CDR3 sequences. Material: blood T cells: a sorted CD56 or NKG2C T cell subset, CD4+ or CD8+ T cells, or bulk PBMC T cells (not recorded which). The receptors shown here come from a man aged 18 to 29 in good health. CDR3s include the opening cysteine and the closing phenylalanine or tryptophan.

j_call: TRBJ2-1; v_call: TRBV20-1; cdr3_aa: CSAEGGQGNNEQFF
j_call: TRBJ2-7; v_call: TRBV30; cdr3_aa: CAWRGLAGVGEQYF
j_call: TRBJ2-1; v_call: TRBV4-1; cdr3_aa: CASSQESGTYNEQFF
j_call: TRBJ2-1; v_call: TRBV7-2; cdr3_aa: CASSAGLGDLNEQFF
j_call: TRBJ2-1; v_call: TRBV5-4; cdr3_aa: CASSLNGLDDEQFF
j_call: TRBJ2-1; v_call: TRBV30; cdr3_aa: CALKQGFYNEQFF
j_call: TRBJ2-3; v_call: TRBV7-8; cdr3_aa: CASSLYIQGAGDTQYF
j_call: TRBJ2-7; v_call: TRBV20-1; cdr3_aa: CSARDLYLDRGSSYEQYF
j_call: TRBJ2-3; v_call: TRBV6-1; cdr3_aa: CASSEFLRERDTQYF
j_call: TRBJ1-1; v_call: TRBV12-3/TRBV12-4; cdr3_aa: CASSPPTENTEAFF
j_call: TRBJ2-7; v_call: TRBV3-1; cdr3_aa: CASSQDGNSYEQYF
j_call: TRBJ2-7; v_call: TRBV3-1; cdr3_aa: CASSQTNHRDLAYEQYF
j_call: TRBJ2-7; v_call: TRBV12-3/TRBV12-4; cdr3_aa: CASTRAAGRSSYEQYF
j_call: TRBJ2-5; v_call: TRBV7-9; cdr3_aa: CASSSGQGETQYF
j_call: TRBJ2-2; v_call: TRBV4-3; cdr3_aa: CASSQDEASGSTNTGELFF
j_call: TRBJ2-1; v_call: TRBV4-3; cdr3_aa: CASSQTKAGTGLYNEQFF
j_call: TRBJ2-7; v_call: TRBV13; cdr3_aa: CAISTRTSGSSYEQYF
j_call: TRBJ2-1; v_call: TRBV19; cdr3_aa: CASSIAGATNEQFF
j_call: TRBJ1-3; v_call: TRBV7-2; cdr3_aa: CASSLQGPGNTIYF
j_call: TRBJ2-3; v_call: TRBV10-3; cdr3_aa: CAIRRTGETDTQYF
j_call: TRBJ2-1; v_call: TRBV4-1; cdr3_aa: CASSQEGLGVNEQFF
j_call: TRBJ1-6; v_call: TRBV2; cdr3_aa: CASSRGFNSPLHF
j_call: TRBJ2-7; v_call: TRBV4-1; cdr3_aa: CASSQARDRVYEQYF
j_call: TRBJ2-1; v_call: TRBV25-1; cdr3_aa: CASSGLRTVYNEQFF
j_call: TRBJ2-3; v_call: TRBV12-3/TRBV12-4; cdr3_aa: CASSLGSSSTDTQYF
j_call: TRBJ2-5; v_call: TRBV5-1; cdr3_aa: CASSLVEAGGTETQYF
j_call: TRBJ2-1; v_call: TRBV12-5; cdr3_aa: CASGSPGAPGLASQFF
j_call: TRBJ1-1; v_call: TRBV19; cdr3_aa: CASSLQGNTEAFF
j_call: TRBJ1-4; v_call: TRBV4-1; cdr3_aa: CASSQDRMGTNEKLFF
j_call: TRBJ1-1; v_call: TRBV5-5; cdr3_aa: CASSLIWTGRNTEAFF
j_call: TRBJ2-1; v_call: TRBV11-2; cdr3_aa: CASSLDGPWTGGLDNEQFF
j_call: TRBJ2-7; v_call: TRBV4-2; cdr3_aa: CASSQEGLAVSYEQYF
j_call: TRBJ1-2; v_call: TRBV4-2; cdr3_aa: CASSQDPGLEYGYTF
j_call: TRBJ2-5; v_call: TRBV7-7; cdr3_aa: CASSLSLEQGRETQYF
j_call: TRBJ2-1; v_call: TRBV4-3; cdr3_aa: CASSQDSGGWGSYNEQFF
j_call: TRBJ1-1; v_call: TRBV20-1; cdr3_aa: CSARDMAPENTEAFF
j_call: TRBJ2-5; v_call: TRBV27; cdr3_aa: CASSITPVETQYF
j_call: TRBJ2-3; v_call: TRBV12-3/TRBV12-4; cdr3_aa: CASSRPREDWTDTQYF
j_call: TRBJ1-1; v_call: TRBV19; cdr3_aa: CASIQGWGTEAFF
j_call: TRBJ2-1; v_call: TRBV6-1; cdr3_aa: CASSESLIEQFF
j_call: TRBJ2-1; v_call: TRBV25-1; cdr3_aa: CASREAGYNEQFF
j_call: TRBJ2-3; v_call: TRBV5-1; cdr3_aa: CASQDQSTDTQYF
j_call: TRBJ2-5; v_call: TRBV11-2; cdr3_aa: CASSFPHETTTFKETQYF
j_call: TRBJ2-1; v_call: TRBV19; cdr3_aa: CASSSGLAGVIGDEQFF
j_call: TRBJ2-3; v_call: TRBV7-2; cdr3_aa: CASTVVTGEGTDTQYF
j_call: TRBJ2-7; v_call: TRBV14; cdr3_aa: CASSQGLANYEQYF
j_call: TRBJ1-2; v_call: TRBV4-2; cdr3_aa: CASSQETAANYGYTF
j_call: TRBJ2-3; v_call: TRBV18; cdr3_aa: CASSDEDTDTQYF
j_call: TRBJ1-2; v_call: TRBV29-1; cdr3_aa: CSVEEVTRLVYGYTF
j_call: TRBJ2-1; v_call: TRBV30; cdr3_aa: CAWSVGGSGRAEDEQFF
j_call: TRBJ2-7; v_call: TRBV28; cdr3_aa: CASSDRGLRYF
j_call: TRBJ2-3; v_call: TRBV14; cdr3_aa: CASSPPWGTDTQYF
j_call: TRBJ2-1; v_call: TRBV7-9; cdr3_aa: CASSPLQGADNEQFF
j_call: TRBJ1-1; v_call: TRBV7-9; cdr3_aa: CASSPDNRDTEAFF
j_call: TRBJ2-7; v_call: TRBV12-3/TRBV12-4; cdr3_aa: CASRPGQGTYEQYF
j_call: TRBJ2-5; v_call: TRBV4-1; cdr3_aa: CASGRESTGGPRETQYF
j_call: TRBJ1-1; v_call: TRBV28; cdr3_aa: CASSLGRAGAFF
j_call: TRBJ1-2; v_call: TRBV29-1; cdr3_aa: CSVEVDLNGYTF
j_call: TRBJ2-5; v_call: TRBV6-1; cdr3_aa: CASTHPGQETQYF
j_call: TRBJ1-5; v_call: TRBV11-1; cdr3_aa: CASSLGPNFGGGNQPQHF